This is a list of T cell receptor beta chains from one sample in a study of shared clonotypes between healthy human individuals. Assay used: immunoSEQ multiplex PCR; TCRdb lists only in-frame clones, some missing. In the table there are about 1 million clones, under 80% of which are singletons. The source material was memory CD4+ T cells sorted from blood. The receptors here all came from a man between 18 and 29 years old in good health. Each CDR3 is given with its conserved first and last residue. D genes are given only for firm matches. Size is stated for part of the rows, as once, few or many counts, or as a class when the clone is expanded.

CDR3aa: CASCPRSESSYEQYF
CDR3nt: TGTGCCAGCTGCCCTAGGTCGGAGAGCTCCTACGAGCAGTACTTC
j_gene: TRBJ2-7
v_gene: TRBV2
abundance: -
d_gene: -

CDR3aa: CASRSQTGLPTEAFF
CDR3nt: TGTGCCAGCAGATCGCAGACAGGGTTACCTACTGAAGCTTTCTTT
j_gene: TRBJ1-1
v_gene: TRBV5-5
abundance: -
d_gene: TRBD1

CDR3aa: CAWSRREDGEQYF
CDR3nt: TGTGCCTGGAGCCGGAGGGAGGATGGCGAGCAGTACTTC
j_gene: TRBJ2-7
v_gene: TRBV30
abundance: once
d_gene: -

CDR3aa: CASSLAGAAGTTIYF
CDR3nt: TGCGCCAGCAGCTTGGCCGGTGCAGCGGGCACCACCATATATTTT
j_gene: TRBJ1-3
v_gene: TRBV5-1
abundance: few
d_gene: -

CDR3aa: CASSPSGNQPQHF
CDR3nt: TGCGCCAGCAGTCCCTCAGGGAATCAGCCCCAGCATTTT
j_gene: TRBJ1-5
v_gene: TRBV10-1
abundance: -
d_gene: -

CDR3aa: CASSSASGAPYNEQFF
CDR3nt: TGTGCCAGTAGTAGTGCTAGCGGGGCCCCCTACAATGAGCAGTTCTTC
j_gene: TRBJ2-1
v_gene: TRBV19
abundance: -
d_gene: TRBD2

CDR3aa: CASSIDLGRGLYNEQFF
CDR3nt: TGTGCCAGTAGTATTGATCTCGGGCGGGGGCTATACAATGAGCAGTTCTTC
j_gene: TRBJ2-1
v_gene: TRBV19
abundance: -
d_gene: -

CDR3aa: CASSLRRQGGSPLHF
CDR3nt: TGCGCCAGCAGCCTACGCCGACAGGGTGGTTCACCCCTCCACTTT
j_gene: TRBJ1-6
v_gene: TRBV4-3
abundance: -
d_gene: TRBD1

CDR3aa: CASSLEGEGQPQHF
CDR3nt: TGTGCCAGCAGCCTAGAGGGTGAGGGCCAGCCCCAGCATTTT
j_gene: TRBJ1-5
v_gene: TRBV7-9
abundance: -
d_gene: -

CDR3aa: CASSFTGNYGYTF
CDR3nt: TGTGCCAGCAGCTTTACAGGGAACTATGGCTACACCTTC
j_gene: TRBJ1-2
v_gene: TRBV5-6
abundance: -
d_gene: -

CDR3aa: CASSERGLAGGFRDEQYF
CDR3nt: TGTGCCAGCAGCGAGAGGGGACTAGCGGGAGGCTTTAGGGACGAGCAGTACTTC
j_gene: TRBJ2-7
v_gene: TRBV9
abundance: -
d_gene: TRBD2

CDR3aa: CASLRGAQETQYF
CDR3nt: TGTGCATCTCTTCGGGGGGCTCAAGAGACCCAGTACTTC
j_gene: TRBJ2-5
v_gene: TRBV28
abundance: -
d_gene: -

CDR3aa: CASSLREGGNSPLHF
CDR3nt: TGCGCCAGCAGCTTGAGGGAAGGAGGTAATTCACCCCTCCACTTT
j_gene: TRBJ1-6
v_gene: TRBV5-1
abundance: few
d_gene: -

CDR3aa: CASSLAGQTEDTQYF
CDR3nt: TGCGCCAGCAGCTTGGCGGGTCAGACAGAAGATACGCAGTATTTT
j_gene: TRBJ2-3
v_gene: TRBV5-1
abundance: -
d_gene: -

CDR3aa: CASSVKGQGEPRTSYEQYF
CDR3nt: TGTGCCAGCAGTGTAAAGGGACAGGGGGAACCCCGGACGTCCTACGAGCAGTACTTC
j_gene: TRBJ2-7
v_gene: TRBV6-1
abundance: few
d_gene: TRBD1

CDR3aa: CASSVVGGGAFNEQFF
CDR3nt: TGTGCCAGCAGCGTAGTTGGCGGGGGGGCTTTCAATGAGCAGTTCTTC
j_gene: TRBJ2-1
v_gene: TRBV9
abundance: -
d_gene: TRBD2

CDR3aa: CASSLGTVQEQYF
CDR3nt: TGTGCCAGCAGCTTGGGGACAGTGCAAGAGCAGTACTTC
j_gene: TRBJ2-7
v_gene: TRBV7-9
abundance: -
d_gene: TRBD1

CDR3aa: CAISRTVSGFGNTIYF
CDR3nt: TGTGCCATCAGTCGTACAGTGAGCGGATTCGGAAACACCATATATTTT
j_gene: TRBJ1-3
v_gene: TRBV10-3
abundance: few
d_gene: -

CDR3aa: CAWRGQGGNTIYF
CDR3nt: TGTGCCTGGAGGGGACAGGGGGGAAACACCATATATTTT
j_gene: TRBJ1-3
v_gene: TRBV30
abundance: -
d_gene: TRBD1

CDR3aa: CASSLRAGYGYTF
CDR3nt: TGTGCCAGCAGTTTACGAGCAGGGTATGGCTACACCTTC
j_gene: TRBJ1-2
v_gene: TRBV28
abundance: -
d_gene: -

CDR3aa: CASSQQDWKETQYF
CDR3nt: TGCGCCAGCAGCCAACAGGACTGGAAAGAGACCCAGTACTTC
j_gene: TRBJ2-5
v_gene: TRBV4-1
abundance: -
d_gene: -

CDR3aa: CASSLDSGGMNIQYF
CDR3nt: TGCGCCAGCAGCTTGGATTCGGGGGGTATGAACATTCAGTACTTC
j_gene: TRBJ2-4
v_gene: TRBV5-1
abundance: -
d_gene: TRBD2

CDR3aa: CASRSGGGSTYEQYF
CDR3nt: TGTGCCAGCAGATCAGGGGGCGGGTCGACCTACGAGCAGTACTTC
j_gene: TRBJ2-7
v_gene: TRBV28
abundance: -
d_gene: TRBD1

CDR3aa: CASRGSTDTQYF
CDR3nt: TGTGCCAGCAGGGGAAGCACAGATACGCAGTATTTT
j_gene: TRBJ2-3
v_gene: TRBV2
abundance: -
d_gene: -

CDR3aa: CASSPLTGGTYNEQFF
CDR3nt: TGTGCCAGCAGCCCCTTAACAGGGGGCACCTACAATGAGCAGTTCTTC
j_gene: TRBJ2-1
v_gene: TRBV11-2
abundance: -
d_gene: TRBD1

CDR3aa: CASRSAGQGNSYEQYF
CDR3nt: TGTGCCAGCAGAAGCGCCGGACAGGGGAACTCCTACGAGCAGTACTTC
j_gene: TRBJ2-7
v_gene: TRBV28
abundance: -
d_gene: TRBD1

CDR3aa: CASSLGGGTEAFF
CDR3nt: TGTGCCAGCAGCCTAGGAGGGGGAACTGAAGCTTTCTTT
j_gene: TRBJ1-1
v_gene: TRBV7-9
abundance: few
d_gene: -

CDR3aa: CASSSSRGRGLGTEAFF
CDR3nt: TGTGCCAGTAGCTCATCGAGGGGAAGGGGATTAGGCACTGAAGCTTTCTTT
j_gene: TRBJ1-1
v_gene: TRBV19
abundance: -
d_gene: -

CDR3aa: CASSIGDRGRGYTF
CDR3nt: TGTGCCAGTAGTATCGGGGACAGGGGGCGAGGCTACACCTTC
j_gene: TRBJ1-2
v_gene: TRBV19
abundance: -
d_gene: TRBD1

CDR3aa: CASSGLGSYGYTF
CDR3nt: TGTGCCAGCAGTGGGTTGGGCAGCTATGGCTACACCTTC
j_gene: TRBJ1-2
v_gene: TRBV6-5
abundance: -
d_gene: -

CDR3aa: CAISEGFTANEKLFF
CDR3nt: TGTGCCATCAGTGAGGGATTTACAGCTAATGAAAAACTGTTTTTT
j_gene: TRBJ1-4
v_gene: TRBV10-3
abundance: -
d_gene: -

CDR3aa: CASSPLVTNYEQYF
CDR3nt: TGTGCCAGCAGCCCACTAGTGACAAACTACGAGCAGTACTTC
j_gene: TRBJ2-7
v_gene: TRBV5-6
abundance: once
d_gene: -